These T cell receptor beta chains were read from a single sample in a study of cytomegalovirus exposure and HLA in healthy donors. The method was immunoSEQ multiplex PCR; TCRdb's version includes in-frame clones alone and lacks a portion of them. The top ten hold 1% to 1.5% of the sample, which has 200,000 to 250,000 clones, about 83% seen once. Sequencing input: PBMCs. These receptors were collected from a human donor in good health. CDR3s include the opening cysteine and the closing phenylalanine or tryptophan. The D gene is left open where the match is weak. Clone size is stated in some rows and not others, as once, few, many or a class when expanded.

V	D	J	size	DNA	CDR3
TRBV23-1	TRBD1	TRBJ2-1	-	TGCGCCAGCAGTCATTCGGACAGGGCTTACAATGAGCAGTTCTTC	CASSHSDRAYNEQFF
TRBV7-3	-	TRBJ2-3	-	TGTGCCAGCAGCCCCTTTGGGACTAGCACAGATACGCAGTATTTT	CASSPFGTSTDTQYF
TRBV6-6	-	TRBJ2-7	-	TGTGCCAGCAGTTACGGGCAGGGGTTTGGCGAGCAGTACTTC	CASSYGQGFGEQYF
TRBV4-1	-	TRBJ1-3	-	TGCGCCAGCAGCGATCAGGGGCGGACTGGAAACACCATATATTTT	CASSDQGRTGNTIYF
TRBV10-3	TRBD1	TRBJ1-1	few	TGTGCCATCACGTCAGGGGGCACTGAAGCTTTCTTT	CAITSGGTEAFF
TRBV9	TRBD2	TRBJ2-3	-	TGTGCCAGCACGGTGCGGGGGGTCGAGACAGATACGCAGTATTTT	CASTVRGVETDTQYF
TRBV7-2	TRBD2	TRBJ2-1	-	TGTGCCAGCAGCAACATAGCGGGAATGGGGAATGAGCAGTTCTTC	CASSNIAGMGNEQFF
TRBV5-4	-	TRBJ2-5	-	TGTGCCAGCAGCTTGGGTCCGGGGAGACAAGAGACCCAGTACTTC	CASSLGPGRQETQYF
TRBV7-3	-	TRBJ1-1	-	TGTGCCAGCAGCTCCAGAGGCGGGGGGTCCCCCTCGGCTGAAGCTTTCTTT	CASSSRGGGSPSAEAFF
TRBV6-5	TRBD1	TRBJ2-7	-	TGTGCCAGCAGTTACTCGACAGGGGTCTACGAGCAGTACTTC	CASSYSTGVYEQYF
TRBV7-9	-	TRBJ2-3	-	TGTGCCAGCAGCTCGGGACAAACGCAGTATTTT	CASSSGQTQYF
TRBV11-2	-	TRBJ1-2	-	TGTGCCAGCAGGCCCGGGTTTGGAGGCGGTAACTATGGCTACACCTTC	CASRPGFGGGNYGYTF
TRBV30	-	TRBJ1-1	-	TGTGCCTGGAGTGTACAGACGAACACTGAAGCTTTCTTT	CAWSVQTNTEAFF
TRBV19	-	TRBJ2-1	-	TGTGCCAGTAGTAAGCGGGACATCCGAAATGAGCAGTTCTTC	CASSKRDIRNEQFF
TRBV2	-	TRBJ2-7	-	TGTGCCAGCAGCGAACCGGACTGGAACTACGAGCAGTACTTC	CASSEPDWNYEQYF
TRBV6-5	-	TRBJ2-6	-	TGTGCCAGCAGGAGACAGGCTGGGGCCAACGTCCTGACTTTC	CASRRQAGANVLTF
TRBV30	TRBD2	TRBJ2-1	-	TGTGCCTGGAGTGTGGATAGGGACTATTCGAGCTCCTACAATGAGCAGTTCTTC	CAWSVDRDYSSSYNEQFF
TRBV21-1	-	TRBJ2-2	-	TGTGCCAGCAGCAACAGGGACAGGGACAACACGTACACCGGGGAGCTGTTTTTT	CASSNRDRDNTYTGELFF
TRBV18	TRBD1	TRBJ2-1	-	TGTGCCAGCTCAATCGGGACAGGGGACAATGAGCAGTTCTTC	CASSIGTGDNEQFF
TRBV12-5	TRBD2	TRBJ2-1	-	TGTGCTAGTGACCCAAGGACTAGCGGGACCACGGGAGAGAATGAGCAGTTCTTC	CASDPRTSGTTGENEQFF
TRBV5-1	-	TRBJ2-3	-	TGCGCCAGCAGCCTAAGGGGGGGGGTTAGTACGCAGTATTTT	CASSLRGGVSTQYF
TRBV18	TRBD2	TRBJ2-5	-	TGTGCCAGCTCACCATTGGGGGGGACCCAAGAGACCCAGTACTTC	CASSPLGGTQETQYF
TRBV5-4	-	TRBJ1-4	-	TGTGCCAGCAGCTTGGGGGTAACGGGTGAAAAACTGTTTTTT	CASSLGVTGEKLFF